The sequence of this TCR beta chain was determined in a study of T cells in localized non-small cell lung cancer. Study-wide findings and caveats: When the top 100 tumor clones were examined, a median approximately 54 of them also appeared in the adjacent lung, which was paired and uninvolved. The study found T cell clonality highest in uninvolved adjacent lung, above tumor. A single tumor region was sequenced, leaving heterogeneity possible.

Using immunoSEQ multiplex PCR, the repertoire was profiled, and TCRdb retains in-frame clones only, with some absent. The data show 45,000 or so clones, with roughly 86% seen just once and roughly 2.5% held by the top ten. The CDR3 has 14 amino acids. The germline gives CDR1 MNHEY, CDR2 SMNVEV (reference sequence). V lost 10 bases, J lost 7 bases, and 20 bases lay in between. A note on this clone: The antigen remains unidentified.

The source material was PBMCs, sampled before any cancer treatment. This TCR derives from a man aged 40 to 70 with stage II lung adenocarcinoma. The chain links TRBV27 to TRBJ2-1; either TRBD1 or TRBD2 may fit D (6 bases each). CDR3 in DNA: TGTGCCACCAGAGAGGGGGGTGGTTTAAATGAGCAGTTCTTC. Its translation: CATREGGGLNEQFF.